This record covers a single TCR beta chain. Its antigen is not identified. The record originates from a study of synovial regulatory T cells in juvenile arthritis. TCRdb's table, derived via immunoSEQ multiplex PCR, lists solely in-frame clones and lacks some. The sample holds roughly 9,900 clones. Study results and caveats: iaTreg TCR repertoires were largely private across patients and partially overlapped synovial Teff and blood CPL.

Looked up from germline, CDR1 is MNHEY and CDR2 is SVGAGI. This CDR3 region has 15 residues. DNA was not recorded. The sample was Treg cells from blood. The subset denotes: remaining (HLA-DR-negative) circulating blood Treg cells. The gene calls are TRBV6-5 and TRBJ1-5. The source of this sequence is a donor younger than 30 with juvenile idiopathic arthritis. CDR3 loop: CASRRGRTSNQPQHF.